This TCR beta chain is drawn from a study of T cell responses to AZD1222 COVID-19 vaccine. The table came from immunoSEQ multiplex PCR; TCRdb's copy has only in-frame clones and leaves some out. This repertoire shows 100,000 or so clones, roughly 90% found once; its top ten account for roughly 2.7%. With respect to this clone: Its matching antigen is unknown.

The study's findings and limits: Regions 160-218 and 743-854 held dominance among vaccine-associated CD4 TCRs, which spanned spike.

V lost 1 base to trimming and J lost 0 bases, with 10 bases between them. Germline-derived CDR1 and CDR2 are SGHNT and YYREEE (reference sequence). The CDR3 loop spans 15 amino acids. The source is an adult in good health. Sequences were derived from peripheral blood, sampled on day 0 of AZD1222 vaccination. V usage is TRBV5-4 and J usage is TRBJ1-1; the D gene is possibly TRBD1 (5 bases). CDR3 DNA sequence: TGTGCCAGCAGCTTGACAGGAAGCCTGAACACTGAAGCTTTCTTT. It codes for CASSLTGSLNTEAFF.